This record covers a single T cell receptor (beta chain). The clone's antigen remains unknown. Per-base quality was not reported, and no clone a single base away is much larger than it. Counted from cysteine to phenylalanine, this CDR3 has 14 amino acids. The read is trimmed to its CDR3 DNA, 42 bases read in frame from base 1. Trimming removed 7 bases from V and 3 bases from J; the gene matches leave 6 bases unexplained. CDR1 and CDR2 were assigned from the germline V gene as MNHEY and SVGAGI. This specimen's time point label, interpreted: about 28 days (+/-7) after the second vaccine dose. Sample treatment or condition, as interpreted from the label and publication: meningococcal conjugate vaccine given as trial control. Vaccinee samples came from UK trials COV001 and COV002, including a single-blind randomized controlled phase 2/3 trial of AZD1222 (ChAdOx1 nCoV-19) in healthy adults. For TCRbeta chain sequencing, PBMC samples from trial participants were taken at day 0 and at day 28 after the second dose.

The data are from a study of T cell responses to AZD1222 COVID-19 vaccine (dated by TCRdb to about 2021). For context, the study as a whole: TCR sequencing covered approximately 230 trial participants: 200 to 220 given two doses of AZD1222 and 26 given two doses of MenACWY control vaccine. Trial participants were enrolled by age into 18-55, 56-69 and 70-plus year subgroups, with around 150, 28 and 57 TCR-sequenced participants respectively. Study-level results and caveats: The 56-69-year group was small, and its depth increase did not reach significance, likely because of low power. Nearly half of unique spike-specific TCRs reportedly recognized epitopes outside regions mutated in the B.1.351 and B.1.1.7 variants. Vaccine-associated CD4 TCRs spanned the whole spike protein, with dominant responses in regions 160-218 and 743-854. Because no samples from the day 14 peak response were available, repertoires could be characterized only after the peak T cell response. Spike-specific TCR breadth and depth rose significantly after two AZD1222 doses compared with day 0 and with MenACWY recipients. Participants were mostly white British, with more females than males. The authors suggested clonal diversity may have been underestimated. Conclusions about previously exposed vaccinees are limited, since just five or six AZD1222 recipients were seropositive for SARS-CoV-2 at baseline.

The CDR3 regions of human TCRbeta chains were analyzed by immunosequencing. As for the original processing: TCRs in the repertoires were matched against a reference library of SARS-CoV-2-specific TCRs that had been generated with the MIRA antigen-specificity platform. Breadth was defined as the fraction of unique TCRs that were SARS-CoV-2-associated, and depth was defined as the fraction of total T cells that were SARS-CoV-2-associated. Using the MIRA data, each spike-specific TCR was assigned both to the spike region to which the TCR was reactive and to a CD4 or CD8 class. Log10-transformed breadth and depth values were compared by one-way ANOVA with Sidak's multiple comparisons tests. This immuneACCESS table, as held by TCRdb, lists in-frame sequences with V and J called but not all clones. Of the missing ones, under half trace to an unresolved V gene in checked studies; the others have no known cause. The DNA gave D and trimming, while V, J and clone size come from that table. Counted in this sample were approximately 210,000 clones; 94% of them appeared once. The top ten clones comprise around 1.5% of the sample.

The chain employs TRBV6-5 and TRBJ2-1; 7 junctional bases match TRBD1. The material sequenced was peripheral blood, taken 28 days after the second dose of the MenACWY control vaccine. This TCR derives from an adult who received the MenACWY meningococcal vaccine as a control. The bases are TGTGCCAGCAAGGGGACAGACAACTACAATGAGCAGTTCTTC. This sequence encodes CASKGTDNYNEQFF.